This entry lists 4 T cell receptor beta chains sequenced from one sample in a study of beta chain features in type 1 diabetes. The investigators reverse transcribed all of the isolated RNA, so they sequenced expressed TCRB transcripts. Assay: immunoSEQ multiplex PCR; the TCRdb copy retains only in-frame clones and omits some. The sample includes under 500,000 clones, approximately 28% of them seen just once. Sequencing was carried out using naive CD4+ T cells from blood. These receptors were obtained from a man between 18 and 29 years old in good health.

The chain carries TRBV9 and TRBJ2-3; D perhaps matches TRBD2 (6 bases). The germline V gene encodes CDR1 SGDLS and CDR2 YYNGEE. This CDR3 is built from 17 residues. V was pared by 4 bases and J by 0 bases, with 18 bases between. The chain's CDR3 is CASSPRVGGSSTDTQYF. The CDR3 coding sequence is TGTGCCAGCAGCCCGAGAGTGGGGGGTTCTAGCACAGATACGCAGTATTTT.

V gene TRBV2 combines with J gene TRBJ2-3; 10 bases are shared with TRBD1. The CDR3 contains 11 residues. Germline V lookup: CDR1 SNHLY, CDR2 FYNNEI. V lost 11 bases and J lost 9; bases outside the gene matches: 5. In DNA, the CDR3 is TGTGCCGGGGGACAGGGGATGACGCAGTATTTT. Translating it yields CAGGQGMTQYF.

With regard to this clone: The sample has other DNA sequences that encode this CDR3 too. The chain links TRBV5-1 to TRBJ2-5, with D perhaps TRBD1 (5 bases). The V gene lost 2 bases and the J gene lost 2 bases, with 7 bases spanning the gap. CDR1 is SGHRS and CDR2 is YFSETQ in the germline V gene. The length of the CDR3 is 13 residues. DNA of the CDR3: TGCGCCAGCAGCTTCGCAGGGCAAGAGACCCAGTACTTC. This gives the protein CASSFAGQETQYF.

This clone was seen a handful of times. The chain employs TRBV29-1 and TRBJ2-3, with a weak D call TRBD1 (5 bases). Germline V gene data show CDR1 as SQVTM and CDR2 as ANQGSEA. The V gene lost 4 bases and the J gene lost 2 bases, with 10 bases spanning the gap. There are 13 residues in the CDR3. CDR3 amino acids: CSVVGVNTDTQYF. In nucleotides, the CDR3 is TGCAGCGTTGTAGGGGTGAACACAGATACGCAGTATTTT.